The present T cell receptor beta chain was sequenced within a study of shared clonotypes between healthy human individuals. Looking at the study overall: CD4 naive cells filled three plates per donor, CD4 memory three, CD8 naive two and CD8 memory one. Study observations and caveats: The sharing of around 5% of naive CD4 clonotypes was seen across a handful of donors. A generally larger estimated richness was seen in naive subsets than in memory subsets.

Terminally differentiated effector memory CD45RA+ cells were excluded from the naive CD8 cells, which were CD45RO-negative and positively selected for CCR7. Each donor was a Caucasian adult residing in Nashville, Tennessee. A note on this clone: Its antigen remains unidentified.

Profiled with immunoSEQ multiplex PCR; TCRdb holds only in-frame clones, not every one. The sample includes more than 600,000 clones, under 95% of them seen just once. Trimming took off 2 bases at V and 3 bases at J, with 11 bases between the two ends. This CDR3 spans 15 amino acids. Germline values: CDR1 MNHEY, CDR2 SVGAGI. The gene calls are TRBV6-5 and TRBJ1-5, with D possibly being TRBD1 (5 bases). Source material: naive CD8+ T cells sorted from blood. The source is a man aged 25 to 40 in good health. The CDR3 DNA reads TGTGCCAGCAGTTACGGACAAGCCCCCAATCAGCCCCAGCATTTT. Translation: CASSYGQAPNQPQHF.